This entry concerns a single T cell receptor (beta chain). Its antigen has not been determined. Base-call qualities are not available, and no considerably larger clone is one nucleotide away. These data originate in a study of OX40 agonist ivuxolimab in advanced cancers. Context from the whole study: Ivuxolimab was a fully human IgG2 agonistic monoclonal antibody targeting the costimulatory receptor OX40 (CD134). The paper describes the monotherapy dose-escalation part (N ≈ 52 patients) of the phase I trial of ivuxolimab. Of the roughly 51 dose-escalation patients, hepatocellular carcinoma was present in 19, melanoma in roughly 15, renal cell carcinoma in 9 and head and neck cancer in 9. Prior anti-PD-1, anti-PD-L1 or anti-CTLA-4 therapy was permitted, and approximately 40% of dose-escalation patients had received checkpoint inhibitors. Intravenous ivuxolimab was administered to patients every 2 weeks at six dose levels: 0.01, 0.1, 0.3, 1.5, 3 and 10 mg/kg. Peripheral TCRbeta sequencing aimed to test whether ivuxolimab altered TCR sequence diversity and caused clonal T-cell expansion. A male proportion of nearly 85% and a mean age of roughly 58 years, ranging from roughly 23 to 85, were recorded for the dose-escalation cohort. Partial responses were achieved by three dose-escalation patients, of whom one had hepatocellular carcinoma and two had cutaneous melanoma. Broader findings and caveats from the paper: Low levels of normalized T-cell clonal expansion were also seen in some patients who did not respond. After ivuxolimab, more expanded clones were found on average in CD8+ T cells than in CD4+ T cells. At doses of 0.1 to 3.0 mg/kg, clonal expansion of both CD4+ and CD8+ T cells in blood was seen between baseline and week 6. Antigen specificity was not determined for the clonally expanded peripheral T cells. Partial responders in the 0.1-3.0 mg/kg groups had among the lowest normalized peripheral clonal expansion, especially among CD8+ T cells.

Genomic DNA was extracted from sorted cells for sequencing of the TCRbeta CDR3 region. The immunoSEQ Assay was used to sequence the TCRbeta CDR3 regions. The table comes from immuneACCESS by way of TCRdb, which keeps in-frame sequences with V and J called. Part of the clones is missing from these tables; in studies checked, under half for an unresolved V gene and the rest for unknown reasons. A total of 67,000 or so clones appear in this sample, more than 70% of them only once. The ten largest clones capture approximately 1.1% of the sample. The trial excluded patients who had a history of autoimmune disease or were on systemic immunosuppression. Peripheral blood for TCR sequencing was drawn from every dose cohort at baseline, at cycle 4 day 1 and at cycle 7 day 1. Samples were obtained from an open-label, multicenter, first-in-human phase I dose-escalation trial of ivuxolimab. Adults with locally advanced or metastatic head and neck squamous cell, hepatocellular, melanoma or renal cell carcinoma were enrolled in the trial. Before TCR sequencing, CD4+ and CD8+ T cells were separately sorted from peripheral blood.

Trimming costs V 4 bases and J 7 bases, and their ends lie 14 bases apart. Including the terminal cysteine and phenylalanine, the CDR3 comprises 13 residues. Just the 39-base CDR3 DNA is kept, in frame starting at base 1. The germline V gene (reference sequence) yields SGHNT for CDR1 and YYREEE for CDR2. Recombination joined TRBV5-4 with TRBJ2-5, and TRBD2 may be the D gene, going by 5 matching bases. This TCR came from an adult with an advanced solid tumor such as melanoma, head and neck, liver or kidney cancer. The sample was CD4+ or CD8+ T cells sorted from blood, taken in a trial of the OX40 agonist ivuxolimab. The DNA is TGTGCCAGCAGCGAACGGACTGGTCGGACCCAGTACTTC. Its translation reads: CASSERTGRTQYF.